This is a list of T cell receptor beta chains from one sample in a study of T-cell memory formation after mild COVID-19. TCRdb reprocessed the 5' RACE reads with MiXCR, giving one entry per CDR3 protein. The sample records tens of thousands of distinct CDR3 sequences, roughly 26% being singletons. Sequencing was performed on PBMCs or a T cell subset sorted from them (not recorded which). The source of these receptors is a man aged 18-30 years who had mild COVID-19 (a few samples of this study predate the infection). Cell type and time point are not known. Both conserved end residues are part of each CDR3. Each record gives: D gene, J gene, V gene, clone size, CDR3 length, CDR3 protein, CDR3 DNA. The D gene is left open where the match is weak. Size is omitted from some rows. Given values are once, few, many or a class for expanded clones.

-	TRBJ1-1	TRBV29-1	-	12	CSVTRMNTEAFF	TGCAGCGTCACCAGGATGAACACTGAAGCTTTCTTT
TRBD2	TRBJ2-3	TRBV9	few	17	CASSVRLAGVFTDTQYF	TGTGCCAGCAGCGTACGTCTAGCGGGGGTGTTCACAGATACGCAGTATTTT
TRBD2	TRBJ2-3	TRBV9	-	16	CASSVSSGGSTDTQYF	TGTGCCAGCAGCGTTTCTAGCGGGGGGTCCACAGATACGCAGTATTTT
TRBD2	TRBJ2-3	TRBV11-2	many	17	CASSSPSTSGGTDTQYF	TGTGCCAGCAGCTCGCCCTCAACTAGCGGGGGCACAGATACGCAGTATTTT
-	TRBJ1-2	TRBV9	-	15	CASSVAVPGPYGYTF	TGTGCCAGCAGCGTAGCTGTACCGGGCCCCTATGGCTACACCTTC
-	TRBJ1-5	TRBV25-1	-	13	CASSWGKAQPQHF	TGTGCCAGCAGTTGGGGGAAGGCTCAGCCCCAGCATTTT
-	TRBJ2-1	TRBV19	-	14	CASSPGPFGHEQFF	TGTGCCAGTAGTCCGGGGCCTTTCGGCCATGAGCAGTTCTTC
-	TRBJ2-1	TRBV5-1	-	15	CASSLPRESYNEQFF	TGCGCCAGCAGCTTGCCCAGGGAGTCCTACAATGAGCAGTTCTTC
TRBD1	TRBJ2-6	TRBV10-3	-	16	CAISGTGGPGANVLTF	TGTGCCATCAGTGGAACAGGGGGACCTGGGGCCAACGTCCTGACTTTC
-	TRBJ2-2	TRBV6-5	-	17	CASSYSKAVVNTGELFF	TGTGCCAGCAGTTACTCGAAGGCGGTCGTGAACACCGGGGAGCTGTTTTTT
-	TRBJ2-5	TRBV12-3/TRBV12-4	-	14	CASSFWGGKETQYF	TGTGCCAGCAGTTTCTGGGGGGGCAAGGAGACCCAGTACTTC
-	TRBJ1-5	TRBV5-1	-	13	CASSESSNQPQHF	TGCGCCAGCAGCGAGAGTAGCAATCAGCCCCAGCATTTT